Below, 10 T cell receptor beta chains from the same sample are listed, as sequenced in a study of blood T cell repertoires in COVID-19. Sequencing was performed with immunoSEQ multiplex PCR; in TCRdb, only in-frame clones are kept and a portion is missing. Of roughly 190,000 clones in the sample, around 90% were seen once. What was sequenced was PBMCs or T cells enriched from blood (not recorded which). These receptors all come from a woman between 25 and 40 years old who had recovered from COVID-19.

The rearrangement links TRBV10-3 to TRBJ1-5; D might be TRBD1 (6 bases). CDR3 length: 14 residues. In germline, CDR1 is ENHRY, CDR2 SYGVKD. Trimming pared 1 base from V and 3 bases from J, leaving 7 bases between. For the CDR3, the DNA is TGTGCCATCAGTGAGTGGACAGACAATCAGCCCCAGCATTTT. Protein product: CAISEWTDNQPQHF.

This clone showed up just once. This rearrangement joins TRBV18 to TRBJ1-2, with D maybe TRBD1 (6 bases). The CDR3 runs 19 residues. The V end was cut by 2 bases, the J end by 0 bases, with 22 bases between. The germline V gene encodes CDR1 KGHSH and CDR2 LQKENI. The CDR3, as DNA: TGTGCCAGCTCACCAAGGGCCGAACTCCGGGACACAACTAACTATGGCTACACCTTC. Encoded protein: CASSPRAELRDTTNYGYTF.

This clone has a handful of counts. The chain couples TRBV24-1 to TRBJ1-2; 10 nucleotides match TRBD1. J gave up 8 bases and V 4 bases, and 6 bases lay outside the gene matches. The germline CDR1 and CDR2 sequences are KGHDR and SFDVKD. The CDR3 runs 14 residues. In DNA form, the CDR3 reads TGTGCCACCAGTGACCGACAGGGGGCGACCGGCTACACCTTC. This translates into CATSDRQGATGYTF.

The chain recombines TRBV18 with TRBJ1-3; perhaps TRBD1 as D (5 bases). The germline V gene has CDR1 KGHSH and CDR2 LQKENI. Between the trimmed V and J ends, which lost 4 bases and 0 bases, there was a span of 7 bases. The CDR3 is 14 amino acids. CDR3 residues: CASSQDTSGNTIYF. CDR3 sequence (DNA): TGTGCCAGCTCACAGGACACCTCTGGAAACACCATATATTTT.

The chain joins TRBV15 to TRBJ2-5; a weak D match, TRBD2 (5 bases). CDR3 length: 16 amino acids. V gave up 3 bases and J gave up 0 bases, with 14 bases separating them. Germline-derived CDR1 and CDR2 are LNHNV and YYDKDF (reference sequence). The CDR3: CATSRGSTIDQETQYF. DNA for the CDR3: TGTGCCACCAGCAGGGGGAGTACAATCGACCAAGAGACCCAGTACTTC.

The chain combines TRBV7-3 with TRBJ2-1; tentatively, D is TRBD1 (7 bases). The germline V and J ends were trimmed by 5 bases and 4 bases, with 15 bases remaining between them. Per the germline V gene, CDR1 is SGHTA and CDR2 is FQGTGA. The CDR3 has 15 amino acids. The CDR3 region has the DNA TGTGCCAGCAGCCCAGGAGCAGGGGGGTACAATGAGCAGTTCTTC. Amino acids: CASSPGAGGYNEQFF.

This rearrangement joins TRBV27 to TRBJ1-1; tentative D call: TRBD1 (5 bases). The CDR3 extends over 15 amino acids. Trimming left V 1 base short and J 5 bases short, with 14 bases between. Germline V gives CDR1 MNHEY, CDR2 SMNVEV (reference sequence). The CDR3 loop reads CASSLYGGANTEAFF. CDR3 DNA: TGTGCCAGCAGTTTATATGGAGGGGCTAATACTGAAGCTTTCTTT.

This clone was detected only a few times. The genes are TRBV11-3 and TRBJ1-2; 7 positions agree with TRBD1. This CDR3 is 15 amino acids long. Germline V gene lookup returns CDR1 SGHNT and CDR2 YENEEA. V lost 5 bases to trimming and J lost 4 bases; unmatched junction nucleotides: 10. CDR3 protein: CASSPERDSFYGYTF. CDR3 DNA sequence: TGTGCCAGCAGCCCAGAAAGGGACAGTTTCTATGGCTACACCTTC.

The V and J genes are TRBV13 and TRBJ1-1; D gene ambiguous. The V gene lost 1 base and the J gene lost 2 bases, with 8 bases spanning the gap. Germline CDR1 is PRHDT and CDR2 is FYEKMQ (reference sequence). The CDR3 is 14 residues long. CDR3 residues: CASSLDGENTEAFF. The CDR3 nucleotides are TGTGCCAGCAGCTTAGACGGAGAAAACACTGAAGCTTTCTTT.

CDR3 coding DNA: TGTGCCAGCAGCTTGGCCACAGGCAACAATCAGCCCCAGCATTTT. It yields the protein CASSLATGNNQPQHF. This sequence joins TRBV5-6 and TRBJ1-5; D might be TRBD1 (5 bases). The CDR3 contains 15 residues. Trimming removed 0 bases from V and 3 bases from J, with 10 bases in between. From germline, CDR1 is SGHDT and CDR2 YYEEEE.